One T cell receptor (beta chain) is described in this entry. The sample originates from a study of blood T cell repertoires in COVID-19. Residents of 24 US areas, aged roughly 18 to 89 years, made up the participants. Self-reported history from a screening survey and questionnaire set each donor's cohort. J lost 1 base, V lost 5 bases, and 7 bases had no gene match. The CDR3 totals 15 residues. The germline gives CDR1 MDHEN, CDR2 SYDVKM. In the study's own analysis: Amplifying reference gene primers gave estimates of nucleated cell counts. Only in-frame clones appear in the TCRdb table, and some are missing; sequencing was by immunoSEQ multiplex PCR. The V and J calls and clone size are taken from that table; D and trimming were inferred from the DNA. The sample lists around 140,000 clones, 80% to 90% occurring once.

V usage is TRBV28 and J usage is TRBJ1-1; 7 nucleotides line up with TRBD1. The sequence came from a middle-aged man with acute COVID-19. Sequencing input: PBMCs or T cells enriched from blood (not recorded which). The CDR3 sequence is CASSPYDRENTEAFF. DNA of the CDR3: TGTGCCAGCAGTCCTTATGACAGGGAGAACACTGAAGCTTTCTTT.